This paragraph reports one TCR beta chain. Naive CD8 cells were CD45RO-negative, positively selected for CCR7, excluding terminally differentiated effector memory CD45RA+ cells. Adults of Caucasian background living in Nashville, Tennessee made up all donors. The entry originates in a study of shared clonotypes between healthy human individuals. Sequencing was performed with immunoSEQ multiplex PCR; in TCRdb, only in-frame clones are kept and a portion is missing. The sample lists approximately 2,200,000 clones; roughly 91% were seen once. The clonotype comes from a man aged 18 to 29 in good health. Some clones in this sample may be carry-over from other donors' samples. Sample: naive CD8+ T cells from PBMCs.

The CDR3 is CASSPIVGGNTEAFF. The CDR3 DNA reads TGTGCCAGCAGCCCCATAGTCGGGGGGAACACTGAAGCTTTCTTT. The chain uses TRBV7-6 and TRBJ1-1; tentatively, D is TRBD1 (5 bases). The germline V and J ends were trimmed by 5 bases and 1 base, with 14 bases remaining between them. The CDR3 contains 15 residues. Germline loops: CDR1 SGHVS, CDR2 FNYEAQ.